This T cell receptor (beta chain) was sequenced for a study of beta chain features in type 1 diabetes. Study information: No patient-donor differences in age, gender, total cells or subset yield. Study-level points and caveats: PCR may have favored shorter templates equally in patients and controls.

V dropped 5 bases and J dropped 5; count of bases not matched to a gene: 11. This CDR3 region has 15 residues. Germline CDR1 is LGHNA and CDR2 is YNFKEQ. A word on this clone: Its specificity is not known. The same CDR3 can be traced to other DNA sequences in this sample.

As every portion of the isolated RNA was reverse transcribed, the sequencing read expressed TCRB transcripts. Using immunoSEQ multiplex PCR, the repertoire was profiled, and TCRdb retains in-frame clones only, with some absent. This sample has about 110,000 clones, with under 40% found just once. V and J are TRBV4-2 and TRBJ1-2; 7 nucleotides line up with TRBD1. Material for sequencing was stem cell memory CD4+ T cells from blood. The receptor was derived from a woman younger than 35 in good health. The DNA of the CDR3 is TGTGCCAGCAGCGCCCTGCCGACAGGGCGTTATGGCTACACCTTC. It codes for CASSALPTGRYGYTF.